These T cell receptor beta chains were read from a single sample in a study of PD-1 blockade in classical Hodgkin lymphoma. Sequenced by immunoSEQ multiplex PCR; TCRdb stores in-frame clones only, minus some. This table holds under 75,000 clones, 70% to 90% found once. Here the sequenced sample was peripheral blood mononuclear cells (PBMCs), taken before the second cycle of nivolumab. The receptors come from a human donor with classical Hodgkin lymphoma. CDR3s include the opening cysteine and the closing phenylalanine or tryptophan. A D gene is named only where the DNA matches it firmly. Part of the rows lack a size; the others show once, few, many or a class for expanded clones.

v_call	j_call	clone_size	d_call	cdr3_nt	cdr3_aa
TRBV5-1	TRBJ1-1	.	.	TGCGCCAGCAGCCCAACCGGGACGAACACTGAAGCTTTCTTT	CASSPTGTNTEAFF
TRBV5-1	TRBJ2-7	.	TRBD2	TGCGCCAGCAGCTTGGATACCGGGACTACCCGCGAGCAGTACTTC	CASSLDTGTTREQYF
TRBV6-6	TRBJ2-3	.	.	TGTGCCAGCAGTTACTCCGACCCCACAGATACGCAGTATTTT	CASSYSDPTDTQYF
TRBV18	TRBJ1-1	.	TRBD1	TGTGCCAGCTCATTCCCCGTGACAGGGGACAACACTGAAGCTTTCTTT	CASSFPVTGDNTEAFF
TRBV6-6	TRBJ1-1	.	.	TGTGCCAGCAGCTCTGGGGCGCTTAACACTGAAGCTTTCTTT	CASSSGALNTEAFF
TRBV19	TRBJ1-1	.	.	TGTGCCAGTAGTAAGGGTGTCTCTACTGAAGCTTTCTTT	CASSKGVSTEAFF
TRBV5-1	TRBJ2-3	.	.	TGCGCCTCGGCGAAGGGGACTGTTGGGGATACGCAGTATTTT	CASAKGTVGDTQYF
TRBV9	TRBJ2-7	.	TRBD2	TGTGCCAGCAGCCCCGGTGGGGGGACTAGCACTTACGAGCAGTACTTC	CASSPGGGTSTYEQYF
TRBV6-5	TRBJ2-7	.	TRBD2	TGTGCCAGCAGTTCACCGGGACTAGCATCCTACGAGCAGTACTTC	CASSSPGLASYEQYF
TRBV5-1	TRBJ2-5	.	.	TGCGCCAGCAGCTTAGGGACGTTAGAAGAGACCCAGTACTTC	CASSLGTLEETQYF
TRBV5-1	TRBJ2-3	.	.	TGCGCCAGCAGCGTCGTGGGGGGGGCCGGAGATACGCAGTATTTT	CASSVVGGAGDTQYF
TRBV5-1	TRBJ2-1	once	TRBD2	TGCGCCAGCAGTGGGTTCGGGGGGTACAATGAGCAGTTCTTC	CASSGFGGYNEQFF
TRBV28	TRBJ2-5	.	TRBD1	TGTGCCAGCAGTCCCCTTGGGACAGGGATCCAAGAGACCCAGTACTTC	CASSPLGTGIQETQYF
TRBV5-1	TRBJ1-1	.	TRBD1	TGCGCCAGCAGCCCTACCGGGACAGGGAACACTGAAGCTTTCTTT	CASSPTGTGNTEAFF
TRBV4-1	TRBJ2-5	.	TRBD2	TGCGCCAGCAGCCAGGACCCAGGACTAGCGGGGGAGACCCAGTACTTC	CASSQDPGLAGETQYF
TRBV6-5	TRBJ1-2	.	.	TGTGCCAGCAGTGTCCCCGGGACAACCCCTTCCTACACCTTC	CASSVPGTTPSYTF
TRBV5-1	TRBJ2-1	.	.	TGCGCCAGCAGCGTATCTTCAGGGCGGGAGCAGTTCTTC	CASSVSSGREQFF
TRBV5-1	TRBJ1-6	.	.	TGCGCCAGCAGCTTGACGGGACAAGGGGGTTCACCCCTCCACTTT	CASSLTGQGGSPLHF
TRBV30	TRBJ2-6	.	.	TGTGCCTGGAGAAACCCTGGGGCCAACGTCCTGACTTTC	CAWRNPGANVLTF
TRBV5-1	TRBJ2-3	.	TRBD2	TGCGCCAGCAGCTTGTTACTAGCGGGGTCAGATACGCAGTATTTT	CASSLLLAGSDTQYF
TRBV5-1	TRBJ2-5	.	TRBD2	TGCGCCAGCAGCCCAGCGGGGGGGGGAGAGACCCAGTACTTC	CASSPAGGGETQYF
TRBV6-6	TRBJ2-1	.	TRBD2	TGTGCCAGCAGTGGGACTAGCGGGGAAAGGGAGCAGTTCTTC	CASSGTSGEREQFF
TRBV7-9	TRBJ2-5	.	.	TGTGCCAGCAGCTTTTCAGGGGCAGAGACCCAGTACTTC	CASSFSGAETQYF
TRBV5-6	TRBJ2-1	few	.	TGTGCCAGCAGCTTTCACTTCCCCGGGACGTTCCTCTACAATGAGCAGTTCTTC	CASSFHFPGTFLYNEQFF
TRBV7-9	TRBJ2-7	few	.	TGTGCCAGCAGCTTAGGGGGAGGTGCGTCGTCCTACGAGCAGTACTTC	CASSLGGGASSYEQYF
TRBV5-8	TRBJ2-2	once	.	TGTGCCAGCAGCTCCGGGCAGACCAAGAACACCGGGGAGCTGTTTTTT	CASSSGQTKNTGELFF
TRBV19	TRBJ1-2	.	.	TGTGCCAGTAGTCCCTCTCCCTACAGTAGCTATGGCTACACCTTC	CASSPSPYSSYGYTF
TRBV2	TRBJ2-2	.	.	TGTGCCACCTACCCCCCCCAGTCCGCTAACAGGGAAGGGACCGGGGAGCTGTTTTTT	CATYPPQSANREGTGELFF
TRBV30	TRBJ1-3	few	TRBD1	TGTGCCTGGAGGAGGGACAGGGTCCTCTCTGGAAACACCATATATTTT	CAWRRDRVLSGNTIYF
TRBV6-1	TRBJ1-1	once	.	TGTGCCAGCAGTGAAAGGGCAGAGCTGTTCACTGAAGCTTTCTTT	CASSERAELFTEAFF
TRBV5-4	TRBJ1-2	.	.	TGTGCCAGCAGCGACCCAAGGGTGGATGCTAATGGCTACACCTTC	CASSDPRVDANGYTF
TRBV6-5	TRBJ2-7	.	.	TGTGCCAGCAGGTCCGTATACGAGCAGTACTTC	CASRSVYEQYF
TRBV5-5	TRBJ2-2	.	.	TGTGCCAGCAGCTTGTTGGCGGGCACCGGGGAGCTGTTTTTT	CASSLLAGTGELFF
TRBV7-8	TRBJ1-1	.	.	TGTGCCAGCAGCTTACAATCTACAGTGAACACTGAAGCTTTCTTT	CASSLQSTVNTEAFF
TRBV5-3	TRBJ2-7	.	TRBD1	TGTGCCAGCCCAGATCGACAGGGGGCGCAGGACGAGCAGTACTTC	CASPDRQGAQDEQYF
TRBV5-1	TRBJ2-5	.	.	TGCGCCAGCAGGGCTGGGACTTTGGGGGAGACCCAGTACTTC	CASRAGTLGETQYF
TRBV5-1	TRBJ2-5	.	.	TGCGCCAGCAGCTCCCTCCCCCAGGGCGGTCAGACCCAGTACTTC	CASSSLPQGGQTQYF
TRBV6-5	TRBJ1-1	once	.	TGTGCCAGCAGTTACTCGAATATGAACACTGAAGCTTTCTTT	CASSYSNMNTEAFF
TRBV10-3	TRBJ1-2	.	.	TGTGCCTTTAGATCGTCAGGGGGCTACACCTTC	CAFRSSGGYTF
TRBV2	TRBJ2-5	few	.	TGTGCCAGCAGTGACAGTTTCCGTGGGACCCAGTACTTC	CASSDSFRGTQYF
TRBV9	TRBJ2-2	.	.	TGTGGATCGGGACCTAACACCGGGGAGCTGTTTTTT	CGSGPNTGELFF
TRBV5-1	TRBJ2-2	.	.	TGCGCCAGCAGCTTGGCCAGCCCCGGCGGGGAGCTGTTTTTT	CASSLASPGGELFF
TRBV6-5	TRBJ1-6	.	.	TGTGCCAGCAGTCCCGCAGGGGTTCTGGATTCACCCCTCCACTTT	CASSPAGVLDSPLHF
TRBV2	TRBJ2-5	.	.	TGTGCCAGCACTGATGGGGGGACCCAGTACTTC	CASTDGGTQYF
TRBV7-9	TRBJ2-2	.	TRBD2	TGTGCCAGCAGCATCAGCGGGGGGAACACCGGGGAGCTGTTTTTT	CASSISGGNTGELFF
TRBV6-1	TRBJ1-1	.	.	TGTGCCCAAAGGGGGACTGAAGCTTTCTTT	CAQRGTEAFF
TRBV7-7	TRBJ2-3	.	TRBD1	TGTGCCAGCGCGAGGTCAGGGGGTTCAGATACGCAGTATTTT	CASARSGGSDTQYF
TRBV7-9	TRBJ1-6	.	.	TGTGCCAGCACGCACCGTGATAATTCACCCCTCCACTTT	CASTHRDNSPLHF
TRBV30	TRBJ2-7	.	.	TGTGCCTGGACGGAACAAGGGCTCGAGCAGTACTTC	CAWTEQGLEQYF
TRBV11-2	TRBJ1-6	.	.	TGTGCCAGCAGCCCCGGCCCGGGGTCATATTCACCCCTCCACTTT	CASSPGPGSYSPLHF
TRBV5-1	TRBJ1-4	few	.	TGCGCCAGCAGCCTCCTCGGTTCAACTAATGAAAAACTGTTTTTT	CASSLLGSTNEKLFF
TRBV6-1	TRBJ1-4	.	.	TGTGCCAGCACAGGCAGTAATGAAAAACTGTTTTTT	CASTGSNEKLFF
TRBV6-5	TRBJ1-1	.	TRBD1	TGTGCCAGCGGGGCAGGGGGCTTGAACACTGAAGCTTTCTTT	CASGAGGLNTEAFF
TRBV19	TRBJ2-7	few	TRBD1	TGTGCCAGTAGACCGGGACAGGGGTATGGGGAGCAGTACTTC	CASRPGQGYGEQYF